This T cell receptor beta chain was recorded in a study of T cell repertoires in cytomegalovirus infection. Study-wide points: HLA-C-restricted CMV-specific TCR beta clonotypes prevailed in the ex vivo response.

The CDR3 length is 13 residues. V lost 2 bases, J lost 4 bases, and 8 bases lay in between. Germline values: CDR1 MNHEY, CDR2 SVGAGI. This clonotype turned up a few times. Its target is unknown. TCRdb analysed the reads with MiXCR anew, one entry per CDR3 protein. This table holds 680,000 or so distinct CDR3 sequences, 35% to 45% found once. The TCR originated in a human donor in good health (CMV status not recorded). Some clones in this sample may be carry-over from other donors' samples. Sequences were obtained from PBMCs. This chain links TRBV6-5 with TRBJ1-1; D not certain. The CDR3 bases are TGTGCCAGCAGTTACCGACCGAGCACTGAAGCTTTCTTT. Its protein product is CASSYRPSTEAFF.